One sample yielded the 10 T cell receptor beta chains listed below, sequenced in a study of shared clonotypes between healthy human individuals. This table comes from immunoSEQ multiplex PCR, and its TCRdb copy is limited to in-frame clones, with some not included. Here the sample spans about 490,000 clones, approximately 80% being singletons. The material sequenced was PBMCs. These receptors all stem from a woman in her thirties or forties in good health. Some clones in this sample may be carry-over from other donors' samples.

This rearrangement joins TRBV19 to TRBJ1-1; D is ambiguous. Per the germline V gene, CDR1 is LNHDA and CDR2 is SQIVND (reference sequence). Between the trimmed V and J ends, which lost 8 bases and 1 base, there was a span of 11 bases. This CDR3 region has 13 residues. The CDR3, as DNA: TGTGCCAGTGCCACAAGGGAGAACACTGAAGCTTTCTTT. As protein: CASATRENTEAFF.

CDR3 DNA: TGTGCCTGGAGTCAAACCGGGGAGGAGGGGAGACTGTTTTTT. As protein: CAWSQTGEEGRLFF. This rearrangement joins TRBV30 to TRBJ1-4; possibly TRBD1 for D (5 bases). Deletions cut 2 bases from V and 13 bases from J, with 20 bases between. The CDR3 contains 14 residues. The germline V gene encodes CDR1 GTSNPN and CDR2 SVGIG (reference sequence).

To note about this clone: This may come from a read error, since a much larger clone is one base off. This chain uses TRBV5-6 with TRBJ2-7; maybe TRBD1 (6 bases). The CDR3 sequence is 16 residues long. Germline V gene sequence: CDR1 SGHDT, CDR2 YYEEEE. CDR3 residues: CASSLGRGFVSYKQYF. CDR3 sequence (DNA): TGTGCCAGCAGCTTGGGAAGGGGGTTCGTCTCCTACAAGCAGTACTTC.

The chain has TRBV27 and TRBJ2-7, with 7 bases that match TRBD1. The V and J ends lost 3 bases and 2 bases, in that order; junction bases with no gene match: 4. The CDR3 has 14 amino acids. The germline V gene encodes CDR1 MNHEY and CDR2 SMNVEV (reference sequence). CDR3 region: CASSFRTGPYEQYF. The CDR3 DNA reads TGTGCCAGCAGTTTTCGGACAGGTCCCTACGAGCAGTACTTC.

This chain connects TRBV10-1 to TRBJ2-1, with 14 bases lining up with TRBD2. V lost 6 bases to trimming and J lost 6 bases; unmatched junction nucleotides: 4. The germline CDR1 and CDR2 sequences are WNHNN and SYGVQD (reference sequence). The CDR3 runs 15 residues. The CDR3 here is CASRGTSGSVNEQFF. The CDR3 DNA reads TGCGCCAGCAGGGGGACTAGCGGGAGTGTCAATGAGCAGTTCTTC.

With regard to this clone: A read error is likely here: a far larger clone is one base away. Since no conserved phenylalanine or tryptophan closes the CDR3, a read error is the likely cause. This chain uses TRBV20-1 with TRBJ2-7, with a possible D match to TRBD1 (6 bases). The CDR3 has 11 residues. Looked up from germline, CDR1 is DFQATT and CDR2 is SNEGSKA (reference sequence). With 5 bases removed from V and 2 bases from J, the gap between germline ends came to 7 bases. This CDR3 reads CSAGGPYEQYS. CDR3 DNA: TGCAGTGCTGGGGGCCCCTACGAGCAGTACTCC.

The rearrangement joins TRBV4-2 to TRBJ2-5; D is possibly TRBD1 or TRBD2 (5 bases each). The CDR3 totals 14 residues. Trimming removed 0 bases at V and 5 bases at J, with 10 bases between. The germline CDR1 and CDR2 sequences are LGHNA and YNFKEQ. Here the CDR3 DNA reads TGTGCCAGCAGCCAAGATCTCAGGGAGGAGACCCAGTACTTC. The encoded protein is CASSQDLREETQYF.

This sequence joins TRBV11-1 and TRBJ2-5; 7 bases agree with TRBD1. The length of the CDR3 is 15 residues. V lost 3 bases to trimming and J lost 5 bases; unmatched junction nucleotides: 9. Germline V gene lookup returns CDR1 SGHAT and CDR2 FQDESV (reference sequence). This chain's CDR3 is CASSFVGGATETQYF. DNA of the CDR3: TGTGCCAGCAGCTTCGTAGGGGGCGCGACGGAGACCCAGTACTTC.

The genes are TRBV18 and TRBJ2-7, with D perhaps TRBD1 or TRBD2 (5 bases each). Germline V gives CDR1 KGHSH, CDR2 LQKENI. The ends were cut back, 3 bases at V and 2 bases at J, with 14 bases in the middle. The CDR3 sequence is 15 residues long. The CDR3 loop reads CASSPTGEGAYEQYF. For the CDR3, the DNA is TGTGCCAGCTCACCTACAGGTGAGGGAGCCTACGAGCAGTACTTC.

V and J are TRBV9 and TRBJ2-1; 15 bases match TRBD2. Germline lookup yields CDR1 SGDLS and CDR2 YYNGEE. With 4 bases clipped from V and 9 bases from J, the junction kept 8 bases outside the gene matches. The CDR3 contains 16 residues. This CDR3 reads CASSSGLAGGRVEQFF. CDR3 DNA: TGTGCCAGCAGCAGTGGACTAGCGGGAGGGAGGGTTGAGCAGTTCTTC.